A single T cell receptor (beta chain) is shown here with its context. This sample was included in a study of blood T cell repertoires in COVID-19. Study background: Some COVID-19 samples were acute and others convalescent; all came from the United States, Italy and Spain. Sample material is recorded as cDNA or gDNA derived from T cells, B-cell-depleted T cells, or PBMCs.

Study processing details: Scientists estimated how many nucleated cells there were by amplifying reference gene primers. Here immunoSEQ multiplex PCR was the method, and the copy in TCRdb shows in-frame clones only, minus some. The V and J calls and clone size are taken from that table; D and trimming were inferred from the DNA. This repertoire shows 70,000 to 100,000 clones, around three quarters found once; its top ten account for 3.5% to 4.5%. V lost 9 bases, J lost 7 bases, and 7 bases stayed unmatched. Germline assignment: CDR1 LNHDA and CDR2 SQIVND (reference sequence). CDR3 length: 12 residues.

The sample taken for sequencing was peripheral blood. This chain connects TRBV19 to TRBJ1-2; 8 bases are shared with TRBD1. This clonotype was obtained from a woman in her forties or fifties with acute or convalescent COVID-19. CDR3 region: CASSTGEVGYTF. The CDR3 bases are TGTGCCAGCTCGACAGGGGAGGTTGGCTACACCTTC. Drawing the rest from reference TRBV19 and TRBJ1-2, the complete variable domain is DGGITQSPKYLFRKEGQNVTLSCEQNLNHDAMYWYRQDPGQGLRLIYYSQIVNDFQKGDIAEGYSVSREKKESFPLTVTSAQKNPTAFYLCASSTGEVGYTFGSGTRLTVV.